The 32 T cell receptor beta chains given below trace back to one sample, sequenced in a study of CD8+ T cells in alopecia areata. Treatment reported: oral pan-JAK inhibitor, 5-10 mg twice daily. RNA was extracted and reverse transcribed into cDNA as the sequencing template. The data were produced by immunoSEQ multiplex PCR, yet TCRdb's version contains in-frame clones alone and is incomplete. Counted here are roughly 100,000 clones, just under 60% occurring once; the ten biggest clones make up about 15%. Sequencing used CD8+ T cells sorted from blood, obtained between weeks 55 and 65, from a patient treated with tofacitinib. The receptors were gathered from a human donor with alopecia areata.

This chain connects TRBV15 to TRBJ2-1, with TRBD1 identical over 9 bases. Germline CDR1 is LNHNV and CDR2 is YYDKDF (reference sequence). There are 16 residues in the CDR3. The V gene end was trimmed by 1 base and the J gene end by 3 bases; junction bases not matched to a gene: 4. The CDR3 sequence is CATSRGRQGVYNEQFF. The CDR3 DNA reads TGTGCCACCAGCAGAGGTCGACAGGGGGTCTACAATGAGCAGTTCTTC.

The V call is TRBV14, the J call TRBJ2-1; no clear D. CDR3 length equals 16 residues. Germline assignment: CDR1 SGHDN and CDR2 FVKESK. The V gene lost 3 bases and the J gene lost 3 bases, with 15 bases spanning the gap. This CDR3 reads CASSQDDPRFYNEQFF. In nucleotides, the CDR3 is TGTGCCAGCAGCCAGGATGACCCCCGTTTCTACAATGAGCAGTTCTTC.

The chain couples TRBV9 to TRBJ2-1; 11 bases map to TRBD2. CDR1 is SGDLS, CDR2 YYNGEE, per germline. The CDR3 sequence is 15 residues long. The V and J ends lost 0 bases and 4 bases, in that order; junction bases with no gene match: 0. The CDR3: CASSVGTSGYNEQFF. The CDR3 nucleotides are TGTGCCAGCAGCGTAGGGACTAGCGGGTACAATGAGCAGTTCTTC.

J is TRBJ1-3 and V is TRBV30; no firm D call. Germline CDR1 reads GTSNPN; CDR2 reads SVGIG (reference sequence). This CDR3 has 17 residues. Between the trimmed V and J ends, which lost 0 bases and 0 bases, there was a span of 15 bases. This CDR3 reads CAWSVLGFPDSGNTIYF. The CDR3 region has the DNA TGTGCCTGGAGTGTACTTGGGTTCCCGGACTCTGGAAACACCATATATTTT.

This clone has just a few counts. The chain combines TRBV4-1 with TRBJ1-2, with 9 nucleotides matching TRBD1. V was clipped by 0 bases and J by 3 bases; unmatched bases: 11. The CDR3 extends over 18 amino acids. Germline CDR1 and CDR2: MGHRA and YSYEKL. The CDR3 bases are TGCGCCAGCAGCCAAGAGAAGAAGGACAGGGGCCGGGACTATGGCTACACCTTC. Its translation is CASSQEKKDRGRDYGYTF.

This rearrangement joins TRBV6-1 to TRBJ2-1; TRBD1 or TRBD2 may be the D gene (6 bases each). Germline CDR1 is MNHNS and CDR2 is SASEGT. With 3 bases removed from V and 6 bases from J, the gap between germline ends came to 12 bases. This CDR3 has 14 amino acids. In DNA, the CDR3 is TGTGCCAGCAGTGACTCGGGGGCTTTCAATGAGCAGTTCTTC. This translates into CASSDSGAFNEQFF.

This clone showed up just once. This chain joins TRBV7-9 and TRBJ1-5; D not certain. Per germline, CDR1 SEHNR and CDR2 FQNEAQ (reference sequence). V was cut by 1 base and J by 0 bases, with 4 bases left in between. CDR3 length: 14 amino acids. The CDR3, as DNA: TGTGCCAGCAGCTTAGGTCATAGCAATCAGCCCCAGCATTTT. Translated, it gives CASSLGHSNQPQHF.

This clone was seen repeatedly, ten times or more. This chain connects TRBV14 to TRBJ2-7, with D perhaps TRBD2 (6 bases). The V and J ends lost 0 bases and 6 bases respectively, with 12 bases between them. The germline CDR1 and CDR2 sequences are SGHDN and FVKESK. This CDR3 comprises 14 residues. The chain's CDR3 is CASSQDTRGGEQYF. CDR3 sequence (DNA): TGTGCCAGCAGCCAAGATACGCGGGGAGGCGAGCAGTACTTC.

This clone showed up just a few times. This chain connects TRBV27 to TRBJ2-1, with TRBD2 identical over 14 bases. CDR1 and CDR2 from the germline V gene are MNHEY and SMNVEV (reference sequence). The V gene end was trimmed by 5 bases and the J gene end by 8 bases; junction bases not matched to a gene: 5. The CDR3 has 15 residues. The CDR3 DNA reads TGTGCCAGCAGTCAGACTAGCGGGGGGGCCTATGAGCAGTTCTTC. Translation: CASSQTSGGAYEQFF.

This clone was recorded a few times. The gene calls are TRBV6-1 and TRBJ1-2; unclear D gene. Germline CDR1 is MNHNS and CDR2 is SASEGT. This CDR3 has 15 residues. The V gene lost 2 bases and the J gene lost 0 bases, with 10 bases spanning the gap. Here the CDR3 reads CASSESFSTNYGYTF. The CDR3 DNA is TGTGCCAGCAGTGAATCCTTCAGTACTAACTATGGCTACACCTTC.

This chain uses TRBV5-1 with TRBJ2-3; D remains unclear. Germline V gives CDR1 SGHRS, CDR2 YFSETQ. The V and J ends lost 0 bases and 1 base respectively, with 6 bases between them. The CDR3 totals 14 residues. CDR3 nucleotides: TGCGCCAGCAGCTTGGTACTCGGCACAGATACGCAGTATTTT. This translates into CASSLVLGTDTQYF. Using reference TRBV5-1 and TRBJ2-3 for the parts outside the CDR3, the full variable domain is KAGVTQTPRYLIKTRGQQVTLSCSPISGHRSVSWYQQTPGQGLQFLFEYFSETQRNKGNFPGRFSGRQFSNSRSEMNVSTLELGDSALYLCASSLVLGTDTQYFGPGTRLTVL.

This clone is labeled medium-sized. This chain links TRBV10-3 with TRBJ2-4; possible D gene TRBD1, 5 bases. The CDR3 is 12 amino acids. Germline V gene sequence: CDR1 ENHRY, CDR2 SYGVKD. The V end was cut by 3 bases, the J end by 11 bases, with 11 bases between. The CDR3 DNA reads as TGTGCCATCAGTGACGGTGGGGCAGTTCAGTACTTC. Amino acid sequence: CAISDGGAVQYF.

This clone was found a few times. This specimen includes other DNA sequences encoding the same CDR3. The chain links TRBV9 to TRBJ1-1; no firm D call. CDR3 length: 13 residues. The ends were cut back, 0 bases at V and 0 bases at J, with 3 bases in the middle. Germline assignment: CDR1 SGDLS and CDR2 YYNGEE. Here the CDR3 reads CASSVDVNTEAFF. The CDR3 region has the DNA TGTGCCAGCAGCGTAGATGTGAACACTGAAGCTTTCTTT.

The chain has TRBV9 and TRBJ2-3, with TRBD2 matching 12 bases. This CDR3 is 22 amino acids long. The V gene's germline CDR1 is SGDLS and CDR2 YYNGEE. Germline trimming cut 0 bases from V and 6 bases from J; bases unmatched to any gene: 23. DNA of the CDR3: TGTGCCAGCAGCGTAGAGCCCGACAGGACTAGCGGGGATACGAATGGTACCGATACGCAGTATTTT. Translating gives CASSVEPDRTSGDTNGTDTQYF.

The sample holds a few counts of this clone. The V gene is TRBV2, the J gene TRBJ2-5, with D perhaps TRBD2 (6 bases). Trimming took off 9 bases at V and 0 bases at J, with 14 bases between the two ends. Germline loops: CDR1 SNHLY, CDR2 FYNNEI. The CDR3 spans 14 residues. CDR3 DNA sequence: TGTGCCAGGCGAGGAGGGGCCTACCAAGAGACCCAGTACTTC. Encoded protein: CARRGGAYQETQYF.

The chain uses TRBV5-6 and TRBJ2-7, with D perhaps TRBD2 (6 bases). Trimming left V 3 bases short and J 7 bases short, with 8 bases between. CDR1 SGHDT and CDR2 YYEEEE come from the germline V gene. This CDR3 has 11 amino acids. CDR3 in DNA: TGTGCCAGCAGCTCCGGGAGTGAGCAGTACTTC. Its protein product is CASSSGSEQYF.

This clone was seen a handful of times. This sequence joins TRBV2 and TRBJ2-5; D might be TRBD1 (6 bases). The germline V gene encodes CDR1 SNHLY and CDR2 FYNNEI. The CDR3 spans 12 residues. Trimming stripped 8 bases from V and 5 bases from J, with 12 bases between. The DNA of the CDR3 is TGTGCCAGCGTTGGGACACCGGAGACCCAGTACTTC. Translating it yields CASVGTPETQYF.

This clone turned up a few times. The CDR3 loop is CATQRWDEQFF. In DNA, the CDR3 is TGTGCCACACAAAGGTGGGATGAGCAGTTCTTC. V is TRBV2 and J is TRBJ2-1; D unclear. Trimming took 10 bases from V and 8 from J, leaving 12 bases between them. In germline, CDR1 is SNHLY, CDR2 FYNNEI. The CDR3 runs to 11 residues.

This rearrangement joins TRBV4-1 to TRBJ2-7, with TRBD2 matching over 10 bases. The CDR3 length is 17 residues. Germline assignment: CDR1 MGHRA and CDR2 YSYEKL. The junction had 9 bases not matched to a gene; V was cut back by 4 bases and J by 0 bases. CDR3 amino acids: CASSPFGTSEGSYEQYF. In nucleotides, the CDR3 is TGCGCCAGCAGCCCATTCGGGACTAGCGAAGGCTCCTACGAGCAGTACTTC.

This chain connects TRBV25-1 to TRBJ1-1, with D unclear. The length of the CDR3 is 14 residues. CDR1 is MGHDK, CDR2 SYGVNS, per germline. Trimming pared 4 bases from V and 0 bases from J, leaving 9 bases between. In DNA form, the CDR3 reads TGTGCCAGCAGTGCGGAGGGCTTGAACACTGAAGCTTTCTTT. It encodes CASSAEGLNTEAFF.

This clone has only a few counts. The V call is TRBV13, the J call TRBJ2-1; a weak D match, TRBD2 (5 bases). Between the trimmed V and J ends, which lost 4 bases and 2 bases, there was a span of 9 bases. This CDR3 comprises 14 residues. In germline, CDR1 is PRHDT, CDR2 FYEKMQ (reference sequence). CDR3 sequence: CASSSAGTYNEQFF. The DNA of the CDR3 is TGTGCCAGCAGCTCGGCCGGGACCTACAATGAGCAGTTCTTC.

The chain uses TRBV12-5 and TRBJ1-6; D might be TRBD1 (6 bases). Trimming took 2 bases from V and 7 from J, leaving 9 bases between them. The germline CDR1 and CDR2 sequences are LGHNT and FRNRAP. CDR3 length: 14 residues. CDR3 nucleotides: TGTGCTAGTGGTTTGAGTGGGGGCAATTCACCCCTCCACTTT. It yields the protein CASGLSGGNSPLHF.

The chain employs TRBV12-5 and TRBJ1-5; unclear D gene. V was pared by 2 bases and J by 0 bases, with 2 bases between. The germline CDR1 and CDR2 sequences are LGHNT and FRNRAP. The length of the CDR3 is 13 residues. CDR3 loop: CASGLSSNQPQHF. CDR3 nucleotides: TGTGCTAGTGGTTTGAGTAGCAATCAGCCCCAGCATTTT.

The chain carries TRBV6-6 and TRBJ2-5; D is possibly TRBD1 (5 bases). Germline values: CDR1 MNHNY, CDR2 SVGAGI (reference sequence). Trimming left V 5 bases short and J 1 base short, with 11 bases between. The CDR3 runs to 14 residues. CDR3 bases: TGTGCCAGCAGTATAGACAGCAGCCAAGAGACCCAGTACTTC. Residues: CASSIDSSQETQYF.

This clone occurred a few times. DNA for the CDR3: TGTGCCAGCAGTGAAGGCCGGGGGGCGGACTATGGCTACACCTTC. Encoded protein: CASSEGRGADYGYTF. V gene TRBV25-1 combines with J gene TRBJ1-2, with D perhaps matching TRBD1 (6 bases). V was shortened by 2 bases and J by 3 bases, with 13 bases between the two germline ends. CDR3 length equals 15 residues. Germline lookup yields CDR1 MGHDK and CDR2 SYGVNS.

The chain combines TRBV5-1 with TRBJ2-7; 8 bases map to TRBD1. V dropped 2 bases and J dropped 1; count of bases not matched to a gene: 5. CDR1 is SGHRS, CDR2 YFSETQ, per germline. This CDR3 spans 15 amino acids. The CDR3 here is CASSFRTGKSYEQYF. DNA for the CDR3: TGCGCCAGCAGCTTCCGGACAGGGAAATCCTACGAGCAGTACTTC. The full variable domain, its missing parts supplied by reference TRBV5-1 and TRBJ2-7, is KAGVTQTPRYLIKTRGQQVTLSCSPISGHRSVSWYQQTPGQGLQFLFEYFSETQRNKGNFPGRFSGRQFSNSRSEMNVSTLELGDSALYLCASSFRTGKSYEQYFGPGTRLTVT.

The DNA for the CDR3 is TGTGCCTGCCACCCTAGGGGGGGCGAGCAGTACTTC. Amino acid sequence: CACHPRGGEQYF. The chain joins TRBV30 to TRBJ2-7; D is possibly TRBD2 (7 bases). Trimming took off 6 bases at V and 6 bases at J, with 15 bases between the two ends. Germline-derived CDR1 and CDR2 are GTSNPN and SVGIG (reference sequence). The CDR3 length is 12 residues.

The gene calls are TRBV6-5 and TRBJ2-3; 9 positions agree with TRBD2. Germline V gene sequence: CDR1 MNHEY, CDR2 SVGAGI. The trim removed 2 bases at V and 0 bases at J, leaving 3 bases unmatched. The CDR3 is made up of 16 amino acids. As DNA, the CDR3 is TGTGCCAGCAGTTACCTCCTAGCGGGGAGCACAGATACGCAGTATTTT. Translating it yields CASSYLLAGSTDTQYF.

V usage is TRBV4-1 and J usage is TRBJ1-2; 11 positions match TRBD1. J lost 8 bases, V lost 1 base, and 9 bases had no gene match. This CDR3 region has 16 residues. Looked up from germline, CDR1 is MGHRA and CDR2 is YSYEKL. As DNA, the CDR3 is TGCGCCAGCAGCCAAGGCCGGGACAGGGGGACGTTCGGCTACACCTTC. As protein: CASSQGRDRGTFGYTF.

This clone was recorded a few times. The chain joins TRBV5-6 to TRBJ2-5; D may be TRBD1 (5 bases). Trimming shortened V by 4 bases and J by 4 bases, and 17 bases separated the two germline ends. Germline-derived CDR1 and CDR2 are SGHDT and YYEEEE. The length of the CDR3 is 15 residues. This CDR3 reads CASSASTTQGETQYF. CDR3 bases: TGTGCCAGCAGCGCTTCTACTACCCAGGGAGAGACCCAGTACTTC.

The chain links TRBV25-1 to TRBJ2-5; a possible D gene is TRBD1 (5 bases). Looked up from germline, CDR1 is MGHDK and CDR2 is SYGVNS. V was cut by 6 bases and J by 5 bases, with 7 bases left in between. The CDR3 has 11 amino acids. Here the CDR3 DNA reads TGTGCCAGCAGGTGGGGCGAGACCCAGTACTTC. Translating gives CASRWGETQYF.

DNA for the CDR3: TGTGCCAGCAGCCAAGTGGGACAAGAGCAGTTCTTC. Its protein product is CASSQVGQEQFF. This sequence joins TRBV14 and TRBJ2-1; tentatively, D is TRBD1 (6 bases). V gave up 1 base and J gave up 10 bases, with 8 bases separating them. The CDR3 totals 12 residues. Germline V gene data show CDR1 as SGHDN and CDR2 as FVKESK.